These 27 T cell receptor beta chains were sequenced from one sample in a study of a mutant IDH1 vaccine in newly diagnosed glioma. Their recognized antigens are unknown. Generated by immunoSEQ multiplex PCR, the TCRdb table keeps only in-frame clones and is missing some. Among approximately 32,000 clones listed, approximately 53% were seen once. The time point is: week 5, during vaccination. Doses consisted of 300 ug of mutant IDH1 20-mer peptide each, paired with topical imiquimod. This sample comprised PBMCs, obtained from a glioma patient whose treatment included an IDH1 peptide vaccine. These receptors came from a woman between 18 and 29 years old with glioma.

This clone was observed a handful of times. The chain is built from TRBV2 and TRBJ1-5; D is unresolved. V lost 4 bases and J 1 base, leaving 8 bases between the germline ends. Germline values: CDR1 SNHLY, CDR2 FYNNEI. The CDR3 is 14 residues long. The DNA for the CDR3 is TGTGCCAGCAGTGGCCAGAACAGCAATCAGCCCCAGCATTTT. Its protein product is CASSGQNSNQPQHF.

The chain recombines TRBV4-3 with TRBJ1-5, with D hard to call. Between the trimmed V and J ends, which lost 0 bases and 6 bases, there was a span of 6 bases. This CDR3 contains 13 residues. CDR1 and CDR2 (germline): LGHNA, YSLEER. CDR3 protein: CASSQDGAQPQHF. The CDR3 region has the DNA TGCGCCAGCAGCCAAGACGGCGCTCAGCCCCAGCATTTT.

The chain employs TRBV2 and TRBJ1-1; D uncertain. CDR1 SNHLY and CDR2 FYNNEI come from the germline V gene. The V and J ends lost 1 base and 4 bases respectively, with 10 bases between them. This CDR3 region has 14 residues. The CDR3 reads CASSEGVRGTEAFF. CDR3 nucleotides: TGTGCCAGCAGTGAAGGGGTCCGCGGCACTGAAGCTTTCTTT.

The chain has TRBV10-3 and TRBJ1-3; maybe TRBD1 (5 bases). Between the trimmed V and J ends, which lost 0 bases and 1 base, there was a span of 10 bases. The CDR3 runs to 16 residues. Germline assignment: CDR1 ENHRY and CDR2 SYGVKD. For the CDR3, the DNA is TGTGCCATCAGTGAGTCGAGGGCAGGGTCTGGAAACACCATATATTTT. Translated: CAISESRAGSGNTIYF.

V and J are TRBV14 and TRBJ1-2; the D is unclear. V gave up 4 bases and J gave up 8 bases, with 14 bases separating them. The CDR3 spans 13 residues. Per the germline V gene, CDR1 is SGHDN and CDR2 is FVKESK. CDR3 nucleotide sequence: TGTGCCAGCAGCCTAACCGGCGGAGCGGGCTACACCTTC. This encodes CASSLTGGAGYTF.

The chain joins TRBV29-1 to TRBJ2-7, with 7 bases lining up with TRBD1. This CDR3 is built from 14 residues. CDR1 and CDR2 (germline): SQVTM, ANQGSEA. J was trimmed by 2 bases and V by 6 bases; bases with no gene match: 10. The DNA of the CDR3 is TGCAGCGTCGATATAGGGACAGAGGCCTACGAGCAGTACTTC. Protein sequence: CSVDIGTEAYEQYF.

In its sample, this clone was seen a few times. CDR3 DNA sequence: TGTGCCAGCAGTTACTCGTTCCTGGGCAGTAATGGCTACACCTTC. Protein sequence: CASSYSFLGSNGYTF. The chain recombines TRBV6-5 with TRBJ1-2, with D unresolved. With 0 bases removed from V and 6 bases from J, the gap between germline ends came to 14 bases. This CDR3 has 15 amino acids. Germline lookup yields CDR1 MNHEY and CDR2 SVGAGI.

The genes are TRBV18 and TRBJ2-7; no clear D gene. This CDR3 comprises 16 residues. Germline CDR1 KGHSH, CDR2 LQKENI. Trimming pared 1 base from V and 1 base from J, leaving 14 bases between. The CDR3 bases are TGTGCCAGCTCACCACTAAACAGCGAGCCGTCCTACGAGCAGTACTTC. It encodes CASSPLNSEPSYEQYF. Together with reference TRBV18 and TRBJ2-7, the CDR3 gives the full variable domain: NAGVMQNPRHLVRRRGQEARLRCSPMKGHSHVYWYRQLPEEGLKFMVYLQKENIIDESGMPKERFSAEFPKEGPSILRIQQVVRGDSAAYFCASSPLNSEPSYEQYFGPGTRLTVT.

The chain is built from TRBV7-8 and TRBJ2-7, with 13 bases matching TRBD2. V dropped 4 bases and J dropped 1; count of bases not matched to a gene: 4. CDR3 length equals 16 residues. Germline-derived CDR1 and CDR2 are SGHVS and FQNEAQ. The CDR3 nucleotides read TGTGCCAGCAGCTCACGGACTAGCGGGGGATCCTACGAGCAGTACTTC. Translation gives CASSSRTSGGSYEQYF.

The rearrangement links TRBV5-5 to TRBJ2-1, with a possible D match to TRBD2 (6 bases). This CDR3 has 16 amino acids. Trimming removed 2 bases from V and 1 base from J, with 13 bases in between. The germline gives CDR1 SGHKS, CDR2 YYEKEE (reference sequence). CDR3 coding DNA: TGTGCCAGCAGCTTTGGAAGGGAGGAATCCTACAATGAGCAGTTCTTC. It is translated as CASSFGREESYNEQFF. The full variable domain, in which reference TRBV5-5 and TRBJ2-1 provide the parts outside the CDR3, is DAGVTQSPTHLIKTRGQQVTLRCSPISGHKSVSWYQQVLGQGPQFIFQYYEKEERGRGNFPDRFSARQFPNYSSELNVNALLLGDSALYLCASSFGREESYNEQFFGPGTRLTVL.

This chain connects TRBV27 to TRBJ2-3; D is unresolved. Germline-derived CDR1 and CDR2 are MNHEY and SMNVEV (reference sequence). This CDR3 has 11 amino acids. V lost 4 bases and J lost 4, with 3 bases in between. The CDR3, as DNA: TGTGCCAGCAGTTATCCAGATACGCAGTATTTT. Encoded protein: CASSYPDTQYF.

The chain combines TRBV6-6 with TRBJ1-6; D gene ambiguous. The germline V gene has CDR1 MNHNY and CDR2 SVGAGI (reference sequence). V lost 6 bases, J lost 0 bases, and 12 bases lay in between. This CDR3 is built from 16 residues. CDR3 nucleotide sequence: TGTGCCAGCAGGGGAGGACTCAGCTCCTATAATTCACCCCTCCACTTT. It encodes CASRGGLSSYNSPLHF.

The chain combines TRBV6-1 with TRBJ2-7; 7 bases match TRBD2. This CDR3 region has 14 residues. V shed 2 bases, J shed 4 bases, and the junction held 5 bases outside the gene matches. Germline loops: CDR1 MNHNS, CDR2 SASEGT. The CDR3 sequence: CASSEWEGSYEQYF. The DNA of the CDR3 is TGTGCCAGCAGTGAATGGGAGGGGAGTTACGAGCAGTACTTC.

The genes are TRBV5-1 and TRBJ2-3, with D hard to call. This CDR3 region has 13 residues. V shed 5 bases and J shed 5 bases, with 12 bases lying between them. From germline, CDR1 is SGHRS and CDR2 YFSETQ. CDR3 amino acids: CASRGLLGDTQYF. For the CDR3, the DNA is TGCGCCAGCAGAGGGTTGCTGGGAGATACGCAGTATTTT.

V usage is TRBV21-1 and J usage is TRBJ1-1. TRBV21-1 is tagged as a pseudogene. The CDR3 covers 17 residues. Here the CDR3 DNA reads TGTGCCAGCAGCAAAGCGCAAGGGGGGGGGATGAACACTGAAGCTTTCTTT. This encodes CASSKAQGGGMNTEAFF.

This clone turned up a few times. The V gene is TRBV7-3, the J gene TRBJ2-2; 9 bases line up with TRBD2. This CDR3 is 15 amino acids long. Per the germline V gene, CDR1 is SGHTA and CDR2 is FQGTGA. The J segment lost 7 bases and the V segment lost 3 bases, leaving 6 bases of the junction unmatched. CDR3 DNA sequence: TGTGCCAGCAGCTTGTCTAGCGGGATGGTCGGGGAGCTGTTTTTT. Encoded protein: CASSLSSGMVGELFF.

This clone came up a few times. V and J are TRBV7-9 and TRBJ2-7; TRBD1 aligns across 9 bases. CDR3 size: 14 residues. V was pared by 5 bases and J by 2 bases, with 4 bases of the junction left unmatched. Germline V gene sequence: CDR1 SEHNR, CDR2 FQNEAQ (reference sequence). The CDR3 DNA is TGTGCCAGCAGCCGCGGGACAGGGACCTACGAGCAGTACTTC. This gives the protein CASSRGTGTYEQYF.

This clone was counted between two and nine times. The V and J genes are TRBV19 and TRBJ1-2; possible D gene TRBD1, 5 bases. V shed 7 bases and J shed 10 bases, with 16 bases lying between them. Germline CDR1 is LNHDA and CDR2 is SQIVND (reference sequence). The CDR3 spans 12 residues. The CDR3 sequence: CASNNERGYYTF. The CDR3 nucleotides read TGTGCCAGTAACAACGAACGGGGGTACTACACCTTC. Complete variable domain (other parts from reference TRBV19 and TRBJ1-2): DGGITQSPKYLFRKEGQNVTLSCEQNLNHDAMYWYRQDPGQGLRLIYYSQIVNDFQKGDIAEGYSVSREKKESFPLTVTSAQKNPTAFYLCASNNERGYYTFGSGTRLTVV.

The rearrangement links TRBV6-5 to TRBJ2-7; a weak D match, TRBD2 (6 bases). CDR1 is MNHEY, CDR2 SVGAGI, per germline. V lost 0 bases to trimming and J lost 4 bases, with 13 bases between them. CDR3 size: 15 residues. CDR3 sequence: CASSYSSLAWYEQYF. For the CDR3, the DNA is TGTGCCAGCAGTTACTCGAGTCTAGCGTGGTACGAGCAGTACTTC.

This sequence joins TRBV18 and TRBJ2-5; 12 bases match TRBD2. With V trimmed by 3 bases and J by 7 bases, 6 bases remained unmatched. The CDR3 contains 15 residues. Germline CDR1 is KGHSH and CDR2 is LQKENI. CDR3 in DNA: TGTGCCAGCTCACCGACTAGCGGGGGACGAGGGACCCAGTACTTC. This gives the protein CASSPTSGGRGTQYF.

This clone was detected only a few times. CDR3 DNA: TGTGCCAGCAGCCCAACAAGGGGAGGCGAGACCCAGTACTTC. Its protein is CASSPTRGGETQYF. The chain couples TRBV7-2 to TRBJ2-5; possibly TRBD2 for D (6 bases). CDR3 length: 14 residues. The germline V gene encodes CDR1 SGHTA and CDR2 FQGNSA. The V end was cut by 5 bases, the J end by 5 bases, with 15 bases between.

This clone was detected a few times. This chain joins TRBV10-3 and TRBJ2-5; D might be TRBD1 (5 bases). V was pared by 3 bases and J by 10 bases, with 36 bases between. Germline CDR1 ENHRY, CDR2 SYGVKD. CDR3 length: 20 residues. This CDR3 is CAISDRVADATLQVLGVQYF. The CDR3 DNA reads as TGTGCCATCAGTGATAGGGTGGCGGATGCGACTCTACAGGTACTTGGGGTCCAGTACTTC.

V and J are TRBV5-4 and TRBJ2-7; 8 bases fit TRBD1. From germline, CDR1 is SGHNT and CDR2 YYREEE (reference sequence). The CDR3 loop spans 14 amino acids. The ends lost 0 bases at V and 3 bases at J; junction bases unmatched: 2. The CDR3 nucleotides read TGTGCCAGCAGCTTGGCAGGGGGCGACTACGAGCAGTACTTC. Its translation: CASSLAGGDYEQYF.

CDR3 loop: CASSVTGKVNEQYF. The CDR3 bases are TGTGCCAGCAGTGTTACAGGGAAAGTCAACGAGCAGTACTTC. This chain links TRBV25-1 with TRBJ2-7; D perhaps matches TRBD1 (6 bases). The V end lost 4 bases, the J end lost 5 bases, and 15 bases lay between the germline ends. This CDR3 is 14 amino acids long. In germline, CDR1 is MGHDK, CDR2 SYGVNS.

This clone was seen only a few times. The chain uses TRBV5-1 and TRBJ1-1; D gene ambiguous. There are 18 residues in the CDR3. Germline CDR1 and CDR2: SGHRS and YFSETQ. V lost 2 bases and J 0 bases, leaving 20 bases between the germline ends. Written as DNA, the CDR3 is TGCGCCAGCAGCTTAGAGGGTAGTAGGGATCTGATGAACACTGAAGCTTTCTTT. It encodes CASSLEGSRDLMNTEAFF.

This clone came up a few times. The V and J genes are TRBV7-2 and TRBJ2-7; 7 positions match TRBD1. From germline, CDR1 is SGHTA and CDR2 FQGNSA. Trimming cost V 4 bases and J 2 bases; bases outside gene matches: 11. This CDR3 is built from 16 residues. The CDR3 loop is CASSSVYDRAPYEQYF. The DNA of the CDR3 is TGTGCCAGCAGCTCCGTGTACGACAGGGCCCCCTACGAGCAGTACTTC.

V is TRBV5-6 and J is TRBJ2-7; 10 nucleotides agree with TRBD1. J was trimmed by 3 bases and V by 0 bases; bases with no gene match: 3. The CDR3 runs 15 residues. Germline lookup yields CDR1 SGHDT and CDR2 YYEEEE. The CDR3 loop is CASSLGQGALYEQYF. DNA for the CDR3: TGTGCCAGCAGCTTGGGACAGGGGGCTCTCTACGAGCAGTACTTC.